This T cell receptor beta chain was sequenced during a study of STAT5B mutations in CD4+ large granular lymphocyte leukemia. Study-wide results and limits: Without HLA matching, higher CD4+ than CD8+ T-LGLL clonality could reflect small sample size. TRBV06-family usage was enriched in top patient clones (8/27) versus controls (2/35).

V shed 3 bases and J 5 bases; nucleotides not matched to a gene: 14. The germline V gene has CDR1 SQVTM and CDR2 ANQGSEA. The CDR3 is made up of 17 amino acids. Assay: immunoSEQ multiplex PCR; the TCRdb copy retains only in-frame clones and omits some. The sample yields around 27,000 clones, about four fifths seen once. Notes on this clone: Antigen: not known.

The origin of this receptor is a human donor in good health. The chain joins TRBV29-1 to TRBJ2-1; 9 bases line up with TRBD2. What was sequenced was CD4+ T cells from blood buffy coats. The CDR3 bases are TGCAGCGTTGAGGGTAGCGGGAGTATCCTCCCCCACAATGAGCAGTTCTTC. Its protein product is CSVEGSGSILPHNEQFF.